This T cell receptor (beta chain) was captured in a study of OX40 agonist ivuxolimab in advanced cancers. Study background: Ivuxolimab, which patients received intravenously every 2 weeks, was dosed at 0.01 to 10 mg/kg. Patients assigned to dose escalation were diagnosed with hepatocellular carcinoma, melanoma, renal cell or head and neck cancer. Study-wide findings and caveats: Relative to CD4+ cells, CD8+ T cells on average had more expanded clones.

The method was immunoSEQ multiplex PCR; TCRdb's version includes in-frame clones alone and lacks a portion of them. The table lists fewer than 85,000 clones, 80% to 90% of them singletons. Points on this clone: Antigen unknown.

CDR1 and CDR2 from the germline V gene are SQVTM and ANQGSEA. This CDR3 is 14 amino acids long. The V end lost 4 bases, the J end lost 3 bases, and 14 bases lay between the germline ends. Blood sampling was done at baseline, cycle 4 day 1, and cycle 7 day 1. The V gene is TRBV29-1, the J gene TRBJ2-3; D possibly uses TRBD1 or TRBD2 (5 bases each). This specimen consisted of CD4+ or CD8+ T cells sorted from blood, obtained in a trial of the OX40 agonist ivuxolimab. The TCR sequence derives from an adult with an advanced solid tumor such as melanoma, head and neck, liver or kidney cancer. The CDR3 DNA reads as TGCAGCGTTGCAAGTAGGGACCCGACAGATACGCAGTATTTT. This encodes CSVASRDPTDTQYF.